The entry below gives a single TCR beta chain sequence along with its context. Its antigen is as yet unknown. The CDR3 runs 14 residues. V was clipped by 4 bases and J by 0 bases, with 6 bases between them. Germline assignment: CDR1 SEHNR and CDR2 FQNEAQ (reference sequence). TCRdb re-called the reads through MiXCR, storing one row per CDR3 protein. The sample consists of some 900,000 distinct CDR3 sequences, roughly 33% of them appearing once. This sample is part of a study of T cell repertoires in cytomegalovirus infection. The source was cultured CD8+ T cells from PBMCs, collected from culture after CMV antigen stimulation. The chain has TRBV7-9 and TRBJ1-4; D is undetermined. The TCR was taken from a human donor in good health (CMV status not recorded). Some clones in this sample may be carry-over from other donors' samples. The CDR3 DNA is TGTGCCAGCAGCTCTTTTGCAACTAATGAAAAACTGTTTTTT. This encodes CASSSFATNEKLFF.